The 15 T cell receptor beta chains below all came from one sample that was sequenced in a study of shared clonotypes between healthy human individuals. Some clones are missing from TCRdb's copy, which holds only in-frame ones; the method was immunoSEQ multiplex PCR. The table records approximately 530,000 clones, about 95% of them present only once. Specimen: naive CD4+ T cells sorted from blood. Sample subset: CD45RA+ positively selected. All receptors come from a woman aged 25 to 39 in good health.

V and J are TRBV5-4 and TRBJ1-6; D might be TRBD1 (6 bases). Trimming removed 4 bases from V and 10 bases from J, with 18 bases in between. The length of the CDR3 is 15 residues. The germline gives CDR1 SGHNT, CDR2 YYREEE (reference sequence). CDR3 residues: CASSREKGVGSPLHF. CDR3 sequence (DNA): TGTGCCAGCAGCCGGGAGAAGGGGGTGGGCTCACCCCTCCACTTT.

The rearrangement joins TRBV7-9 to TRBJ2-1; D gene uncertain. Germline CDR1 and CDR2: SEHNR and FQNEAQ (reference sequence). The CDR3 contains 9 residues. V dropped 9 bases and J dropped 9 bases, with 6 bases sitting between them. This CDR3 is CASSGEQFF. The CDR3 DNA sequence: TGTGCCAGTTCGGGTGAGCAGTTCTTC.

V gene TRBV7-2 combines with J gene TRBJ2-7; no firm D call. Germline CDR1 and CDR2: SGHTA and FQGNSA. This CDR3 spans 15 amino acids. V lost 4 bases and J lost 2, with 15 bases in between. CDR3 amino acids: CASSYGPIGAYEQYF. The DNA of the CDR3 is TGTGCCAGCAGCTACGGACCAATTGGAGCCTACGAGCAGTACTTC.

This sequence joins TRBV2 and TRBJ2-6; D remains ambiguous. This CDR3 contains 14 residues. Trimming removed 2 bases at V and 3 bases at J, with 5 bases between. Germline CDR1 and CDR2: SNHLY and FYNNEI. The CDR3 DNA follows: TGTGCCAGCAGTGAATTCGGTGGGGCCAACGTCCTGACTTTC. It yields the protein CASSEFGGANVLTF. Full variable domain (remainder filled in from reference TRBV2 and TRBJ2-6): EPEVTQTPSHQVTQMGQEVILRCVPISNHLYFYWYRQILGQKVEFLVSFYNNEISEKSEIFDDQFSVERPDGSNFTLKIRSTKLEDSAMYFCASSEFGGANVLTFGAGSRLTVL.

The CDR3 bases are TGTGCCAGCAGGGTGGTAGCGGGTACCTCCTACGAGCAGTACTTC. It encodes CASRVVAGTSYEQYF. The J gene is TRBJ2-7, the V gene TRBV2; TRBD2 matches 7 bases. The V gene's germline CDR1 is SNHLY and CDR2 FYNNEI. Trimming at V came to 6 bases and at J to 0 bases, leaving 8 bases not matched to a gene. This CDR3 has 15 amino acids.

The chain recombines TRBV5-1 with TRBJ2-7; D tentatively fits TRBD1 or TRBD2 (6 bases each). The germline V and J ends were trimmed by 1 base and 0 bases, with 14 bases remaining between them. The CDR3 is made up of 16 amino acids. The germline V gene encodes CDR1 SGHRS and CDR2 YFSETQ. In DNA, the CDR3 is TGCGCCAGCAGCTTGAATCCGGGGGCATACTCCTACGAGCAGTACTTC. Translated, it gives CASSLNPGAYSYEQYF.

The chain joins TRBV27 to TRBJ2-5, with a possible D match to TRBD2 (5 bases). The CDR3 covers 13 residues. The V gene lost 5 bases and the J gene lost 4 bases, with 11 bases spanning the gap. The germline CDR1 and CDR2 sequences are MNHEY and SMNVEV (reference sequence). The CDR3 region is CASSTNRGETQYF. CDR3 bases: TGTGCCAGCAGTACCAATCGGGGAGAGACCCAGTACTTC.

This chain connects TRBV29-1 to TRBJ2-1; D might be TRBD1 or TRBD2, each matching 7 bases. The V gene lost 4 bases and the J gene lost 9 bases, with 16 bases spanning the gap. This CDR3 contains 13 residues. Germline CDR1 SQVTM, CDR2 ANQGSEA. The CDR3 DNA is TGCAGCGTTGGAATACAGGGGAGGGGTGAGCAGTTCTTC. Translated, it gives CSVGIQGRGEQFF.

The gene calls are TRBV28 and TRBJ2-7; TRBD2 matches 9 bases. The germline V gene has CDR1 MDHEN and CDR2 SYDVKM. The V gene end was trimmed by 6 bases and the J gene end by 3 bases; junction bases not matched to a gene: 18. The CDR3 length is 18 residues. DNA of the CDR3: TGTGCCAGCAGCCACTCGGCGGGGGGGGTGCAACCAATCTACGAGCAGTACTTC. Protein: CASSHSAGGVQPIYEQYF.

The chain is built from TRBV2 and TRBJ2-7, with 7 bases that match TRBD1. Trimming at V came to 7 bases and at J to 2 bases, leaving 8 bases not matched to a gene. This CDR3 region has 14 residues. Looked up from germline, CDR1 is SNHLY and CDR2 is FYNNEI. The CDR3 region has the DNA TGTGCCAGCAAACCTACCGGGACAGCCTACGAGCAGTACTTC. It is translated as CASKPTGTAYEQYF.

This clone was seen a single time. The chain joins TRBV6-9 to TRBJ2-7, with D uncertain. Germline V gives CDR1 MNHGY, CDR2 SVAAGI. The CDR3 loop spans 13 amino acids. Trimming shortened V by 3 bases and J by 7 bases, and 13 bases separated the two germline ends. CDR3 DNA: TGTGCCAGCAGTTACTCGAAGTCCCTGGAGCAGTACTTC. It yields the protein CASSYSKSLEQYF.

This clone has more than one count but fewer than ten. The chain joins TRBV5-4 to TRBJ1-3; the D gene is possibly TRBD1 (5 bases). In germline, CDR1 is SGHNT, CDR2 YYREEE (reference sequence). The CDR3 runs 14 residues. V lost 3 bases and J lost 1, with 8 bases in between. The CDR3 is CASSSTGSGNTIYF. The DNA of the CDR3 is TGTGCCAGCAGCTCCACAGGATCTGGAAACACCATATATTTT.

The CDR3 region is CASSEVQGTNEKLFF. Written as DNA, the CDR3 is TGTGCCAGCAGTGAAGTGCAGGGCACTAATGAAAAACTGTTTTTT. This rearrangement joins TRBV2 to TRBJ1-4, with D possibly TRBD1 on 5 matching bases. The CDR3 has 15 residues. Germline-derived CDR1 and CDR2 are SNHLY and FYNNEI. Trimming cost V 1 base and J 2 bases, with 8 bases left between them.

This clone was counted a single time. V gene TRBV7-9 combines with J gene TRBJ1-3; D not certain. Germline CDR1 is SEHNR and CDR2 is FQNEAQ (reference sequence). This CDR3 is 16 amino acids long. V was trimmed by 2 bases and J by 4 bases, leaving 15 bases between them. CDR3 nucleotide sequence: TGTGCCAGCAGCTTACCAGCCCGGACGTCCGGAAACACCATATATTTT. This sequence encodes CASSLPARTSGNTIYF. The whole variable domain, filled in from reference TRBV7-9 and TRBJ1-3, reads DTGVSQNPRHKITKRGQNVTFRCDPISEHNRLYWYRQTLGQGPEFLTYFQNEAQLEKSRLLSDRFSAERPKGSFSTLEIQRTEQGDSAMYLCASSLPARTSGNTIYFGEGSWLTVV.

J is TRBJ2-1 and V is TRBV5-1; 13 positions match TRBD2. There are 17 residues in the CDR3. CDR1 is SGHRS, CDR2 YFSETQ, per germline. The V segment lost 5 bases and the J segment 0 bases; nucleotides outside the gene matches: 5. The CDR3 DNA is TGCGCCAGCAGTTCGGGACTAGCGGGATCCTCCTACAATGAGCAGTTCTTC. As protein: CASSSGLAGSSYNEQFF.